Below, 2 T cell receptor beta chains from the same sample are listed, as sequenced in a study of T cells after yellow fever vaccination. From the 5' RACE reads, TCRdb called clonotypes with MiXCR, one entry per CDR3 protein. The data show roughly 330,000 distinct CDR3 sequences, about 4% seen once. Sequenced here: PBMCs, sampled 5 days after the yellow fever booster vaccination. The receptors were sampled from a man aged 18 to 29 who received the YFV17D yellow fever vaccine.

This clonotype was counted ten times or more. V is TRBV5-5 and J is TRBJ1-1; TRBD1 is a possible D gene (6 bases). Trimming shortened V by 5 bases and J by 5 bases, and 13 bases separated the two germline ends. Germline-derived CDR1 and CDR2 are SGHKS and YYEKEE (reference sequence). CDR3 size: 13 residues. DNA for the CDR3: TGTGCCAGCAGGTCAGGGGTAAGGACTGAAGCTTTCTTT. Encoded protein: CASRSGVRTEAFF. The variable domain in full, completed from reference TRBV5-5 and TRBJ1-1, reads DAGVTQSPTHLIKTRGQQVTLRCSPISGHKSVSWYQQVLGQGPQFIFQYYEKEERGRGNFPDRFSARQFPNYSSELNVNALLLGDSALYLCASRSGVRTEAFFGQGTRLTVV.

In this sample, this clonotype turned up a few times. J is TRBJ2-7 and V is TRBV12-3 or TRBV12-4; unclear D gene. The CDR3 is made up of 14 amino acids. The V and J ends lost 1 base and 1 base respectively, with 8 bases between them. CDR3 coding DNA: TGTGCCAGCAGTTTAGTACTGGGGTCCTACGAGCAGTACTTC. Its translation: CASSLVLGSYEQYF.